The next 20 T cell receptor beta chains were all read from a single sample in a study of lymphopenia after photon versus proton radiotherapy. Clones were read by immunoSEQ multiplex PCR, and TCRdb kept only the in-frame ones, dropping some. The sample shows about 16,000 clones, 80% to 90% of them seen only once. The material was peripheral blood, obtained from a patient treated with proton-based radiotherapy. These receptors all come from a woman aged 60 to 75 with cholangiocarcinoma. Some clones in this sample may be carry-over from other donors' samples.

The chain links TRBV4-1 to TRBJ2-1; no clear D gene. The CDR3 runs to 15 residues. CDR1 and CDR2 from the germline V gene are MGHRA and YSYEKL. Trimming took 2 bases from V and 0 from J, leaving 8 bases between them. The CDR3 DNA reads TGCGCCAGCAGCCAACCTGTGGGCTCCTACAATGAGCAGTTCTTC. Amino acid sequence: CASSQPVGSYNEQFF.

V usage is TRBV7-2 and J usage is TRBJ2-3; D is unresolved. V gave up 1 base and J gave up 6 bases, with 8 bases separating them. Germline CDR1 and CDR2: SGHTA and FQGNSA. CDR3 length: 13 residues. CDR3 nucleotide sequence: TGTGCCAGCAGCTTAGAGTCGACGGATACGCAGTATTTT. This codes for CASSLESTDTQYF.

This clone was counted a single time. The V gene is TRBV29-1, the J gene TRBJ2-7, with a possible D match to TRBD1 (5 bases). In germline, CDR1 is SQVTM, CDR2 ANQGSEA. This CDR3 spans 14 amino acids. Trimming removed 1 base at V and 5 bases at J, with 15 bases between. The CDR3 sequence: CSVEGGREADEQYF. In DNA, the CDR3 is TGCAGCGTTGAAGGGGGCAGGGAAGCAGACGAGCAGTACTTC.

This chain links TRBV11-2 with TRBJ1-1, with TRBD1 matching over 7 bases. Germline lookup yields CDR1 SGHAT and CDR2 FQNNGV. With V trimmed by 8 bases and J by 0 bases, 9 bases remained unmatched. There are 15 residues in the CDR3. The CDR3 nucleotides are TGTGCCAGCCGCCGGACAGGTTTAATGAACACTGAAGCTTTCTTT. This sequence encodes CASRRTGLMNTEAFF. Supplemented by reference TRBV11-2 and TRBJ1-1, the full variable domain reads EAGVAQSPRYKIIEKRQSVAFWCNPISGHATLYWYQQILGQGPKLLIQFQNNGVVDDSQLPKDRFSAERLKGVDSTLKIQPAKLEDSAVYLCASRRTGLMNTEAFFGQGTRLTVV.

This chain connects TRBV30 to TRBJ1-3; D remains ambiguous. With 3 bases removed from V and 3 bases from J, the gap between germline ends came to 15 bases. The CDR3 sequence is 15 residues long. The germline V gene has CDR1 GTSNPN and CDR2 SVGIG (reference sequence). The CDR3 here is CAWRRSHLSGNTIYF. The CDR3 DNA reads TGTGCCTGGAGACGGAGTCATCTCAGTGGAAACACCATATATTTT.

The chain employs TRBV18 and TRBJ1-2, with D maybe TRBD1 (5 bases). V lost 2 bases and J 3 bases, leaving 10 bases between the germline ends. Germline V gives CDR1 KGHSH, CDR2 LQKENI. This CDR3 contains 14 residues. The DNA for the CDR3 is TGTGCCAGCTCACCAGGGACGGCCTACTATGGCTACACCTTC. It codes for CASSPGTAYYGYTF.

This clone was detected only once. The chain links TRBV4-1 to TRBJ2-5; 8 nucleotides agree with TRBD2. The V and J ends lost 1 base and 4 bases, in that order; junction bases with no gene match: 8. Germline values: CDR1 MGHRA, CDR2 YSYEKL. The CDR3 is made up of 16 amino acids. The CDR3 loop reads CASSQVHGRASETQYF. The DNA of the CDR3 is TGCGCCAGCAGCCAAGTACACGGGAGGGCCTCAGAGACCCAGTACTTC.

Concerning this clone itself: A junction end diverges from the germline sequence, so it may reflect a read error. This chain joins TRBV7-7 and TRBJ2-5; 13 bases are shared with TRBD2. This CDR3 comprises 18 residues. The germline V gene has CDR1 SSHAT and CDR2 FNYEAQ (reference sequence). The CDR3 DNA is TGTGCTAGCAGCTTAGCACCACTAGCGGGGGGGCCCCATGGGTCCCAGTACTTC. As protein: CASSLAPLAGGPHGSQYF. The complete variable domain, with remaining parts taken from reference TRBV7-7 and TRBJ2-5, reads GAGVSQSPRYKVTKRGQDVTLRCDPISSHATLYWYQQALGQGPEFLTYFNYEAQPDKSGLPSDRFSAERPEGSISTLTIQRTEQRDSAMYRCASSLAPLAGGPHGSQYFGPGTRLLVL.

The chain recombines TRBV5-1 with TRBJ1-1; the D is unclear. Trimming shortened V by 2 bases and J by 2 bases, and 10 bases separated the two germline ends. Per the germline V gene, CDR1 is SGHRS and CDR2 is YFSETQ. The CDR3 has 14 amino acids. The CDR3 coding sequence is TGCGCCAGCAGCTTTTTTCGGATTAACACTGAAGCTTTCTTT. Translation: CASSFFRINTEAFF.

The chain joins TRBV2 to TRBJ1-1, with D unclear. Germline CDR1 SNHLY, CDR2 FYNNEI. CDR3 length: 11 amino acids. Trimming took off 5 bases at V and 11 bases at J, with 12 bases between the two ends. DNA of the CDR3: TGTGCCAGCAGTTTGGGGTTCCGGGCTTTCTTT. Residues: CASSLGFRAFF.

This clone was seen at least ten times. The rearrangement uses TRBV7-9 and TRBJ1-1; D remains unclear. The CDR3 runs to 17 residues. V lost 1 base to trimming and J lost 0 bases, with 15 bases between them. The V gene's germline CDR1 is SEHNR and CDR2 FQNEAQ (reference sequence). In DNA, the CDR3 is TGTGCCAGCAGCTTAGGTGGGTTTGGGATTATGAACACTGAAGCTTTCTTT. Translating gives CASSLGGFGIMNTEAFF. Combining the CDR3 with reference TRBV7-9 and TRBJ1-1 gives the whole variable domain DTGVSQNPRHKITKRGQNVTFRCDPISEHNRLYWYRQTLGQGPEFLTYFQNEAQLEKSRLLSDRFSAERPKGSFSTLEIQRTEQGDSAMYLCASSLGGFGIMNTEAFFGQGTRLTVV.

The chain employs TRBV5-6 and TRBJ1-1; D gene uncertain. The CDR3 runs to 12 residues. Germline-derived CDR1 and CDR2 are SGHDT and YYEEEE. The germline V and J ends were trimmed by 1 base and 1 base, with 2 bases remaining between them. CDR3 nucleotide sequence: TGTGCCAGCAGCTTGCCGAACACTGAAGCTTTCTTT. The encoded protein is CASSLPNTEAFF.

A remark on this clone: One junction end does not reproduce the germline sequence, and a read error may be involved. The chain links TRBV2 to TRBJ2-1; 9 positions agree with TRBD2. Looked up from germline, CDR1 is SNHLY and CDR2 is FYNNEI. This CDR3 region has 11 residues. The CDR3 here is CASRLVAGVIF. CDR3 sequence (DNA): TGTGCCAGCAGGTTGGTAGCGGGGGTTATCTTC.

V gene TRBV7-2 combines with J gene TRBJ2-1; weak D call: TRBD2 (5 bases). CDR1 SGHTA and CDR2 FQGNSA come from the germline V gene. This CDR3 is built from 15 residues. The V end lost 4 bases, the J end lost 0 bases, and 10 bases lay between the germline ends. Written as DNA, the CDR3 is TGTGCCAGCAGCTATAGCGTGAGCTCCTACAATGAGCAGTTCTTC. It specifies CASSYSVSSYNEQFF.

The chain recombines TRBV5-5 with TRBJ2-3, with D maybe TRBD1 (5 bases). Germline V CDR1 and CDR2: SGHKS, YYEKEE (reference sequence). Trimming removed 4 bases at V and 2 bases at J, with 17 bases between. The CDR3 contains 16 residues. The chain's CDR3 is CASSLQGSRVTDTQYF. CDR3 DNA: TGTGCCAGCAGCCTCCAGGGTAGCAGGGTCACAGATACGCAGTATTTT.

This sequence joins TRBV7-8 and TRBJ1-2; no clear D. The CDR3 spans 15 residues. V was cut by 1 base and J by 1 base, with 10 bases left in between. The germline gives CDR1 SGHVS, CDR2 FQNEAQ. The CDR3 DNA sequence: TGTGCCAGCAGCTTAGTGGGCAGAAATAACTATGGCTACACCTTC. It is translated as CASSLVGRNNYGYTF.

This clone was counted between two and nine times. This chain links TRBV7-9 with TRBJ2-1; D may match TRBD1 or TRBD2 (5 bases each). V was shortened by 5 bases and J by 2 bases, with 16 bases between the two germline ends. Per germline, CDR1 SEHNR and CDR2 FQNEAQ (reference sequence). This CDR3 has 16 amino acids. The CDR3 here is CASSLLRGDPYNEQFF. CDR3 nucleotide sequence: TGTGCCAGCAGCCTCCTTCGAGGGGACCCCTACAATGAGCAGTTCTTC.

This chain uses TRBV5-1 with TRBJ1-2; 8 bases match TRBD1. The CDR3 has 17 residues. Germline V gene lookup returns CDR1 SGHRS and CDR2 YFSETQ. The junction had 12 bases not matched to a gene; V was cut back by 5 bases and J by 0 bases. The chain's CDR3 is CASRWTGPGVANYGYTF. DNA of the CDR3: TGCGCCAGCAGGTGGACAGGGCCGGGGGTAGCTAACTATGGCTACACCTTC.

The genes are TRBV6-5 and TRBJ2-7; D is perhaps TRBD1 (5 bases). The germline gives CDR1 MNHEY, CDR2 SVGAGI. V was clipped by 5 bases and J by 1 base, with 12 bases between them. CDR3 length: 14 amino acids. Written as DNA, the CDR3 is TGTGCCAGCAGTCGGGCAGGGAAGTCCTACGAGCAGTACTTC. Translated: CASSRAGKSYEQYF.

The chain uses TRBV9 and TRBJ2-7, with D hard to call. CDR1 is SGDLS and CDR2 is YYNGEE in the germline V gene. The CDR3 is 13 amino acids. V lost 0 bases and J lost 6, with 10 bases in between. The CDR3 DNA follows: TGTGCCAGCAGCGTAGCGTCTAGTGGCGAGCAGTACTTC. It is translated as CASSVASSGEQYF.